This TCR beta chain was sequenced for a study of technical replicates of blood from several donors. Germline CDR1 and CDR2: MNHNS and SASEGT. The CDR3 contains 14 residues. With 1 base removed from V and 5 bases from J, the gap between germline ends came to 9 bases. Clones were sequenced by immunoSEQ multiplex PCR, and TCRdb holds only the in-frame ones, with some missing. Altogether 75,000 to 95,000 clones are present, about 95% being singletons, with the ten largest covering over 0.25%. This TCR came from a human donor in good health. The chain is built from TRBV6-1 and TRBJ1-5, with D perhaps TRBD1 (6 bases). Sequencing was carried out using T cells isolated from PBMCs. The CDR3 spells CASSEGGGDQPQHF. The DNA of the CDR3 is TGTGCCAGCAGTGAAGGAGGGGGGGATCAGCCCCAGCATTTT.